This T cell receptor beta chain was sequenced for a study of blood T cell repertoires in COVID-19. Study-level background: Acute and convalescent COVID-19 specimens originated in the United States, Italy and Spain.

V was pared by 1 base and J by 9 bases, with 9 bases between. CDR3 length: 13 residues. This clone turned up a few times. Measured with immunoSEQ multiplex PCR; TCRdb has only the in-frame clones, and not every one. The table has 110,000 to 150,000 clones, 80% to 90% seen once; the top ten hold approximately 3%. The receptor was derived from a woman aged 60-70 years with active COVID-19. Specimen: peripheral blood. This chain links TRBV12-3 or TRBV12-4 with TRBJ2-2; the D is unclear. This CDR3 is CASSLDINRELFF. In DNA, the CDR3 is TGTGCCAGCAGTTTAGACATCAACCGGGAGCTGTTTTTT.